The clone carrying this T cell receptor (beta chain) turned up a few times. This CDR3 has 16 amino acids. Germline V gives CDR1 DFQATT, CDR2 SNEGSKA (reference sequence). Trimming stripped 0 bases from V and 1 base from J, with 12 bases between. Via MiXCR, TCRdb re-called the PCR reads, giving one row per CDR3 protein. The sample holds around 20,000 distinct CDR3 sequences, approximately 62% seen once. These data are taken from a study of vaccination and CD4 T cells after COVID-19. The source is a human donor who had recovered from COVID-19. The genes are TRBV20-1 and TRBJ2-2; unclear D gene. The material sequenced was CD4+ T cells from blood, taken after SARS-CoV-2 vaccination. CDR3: CSARDPGTRNTGELFF. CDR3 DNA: TGCAGTGCTAGAGATCCCGGAACGCGGAACACCGGGGAGCTGTTTTTT.